This T cell receptor beta chain was retrieved from a study of blood T cell repertoires in COVID-19. At the level of the study: Italy, Spain and the United States were the sources of the convalescent and acute COVID-19 samples. The cDNA or gDNA used as material had been derived from T cells, B-cell-depleted T cells, or PBMCs.

Here immunoSEQ multiplex PCR was the method, and the copy in TCRdb shows in-frame clones only, minus some. Of just over 200,000 clones listed, approximately 90% are singletons. J was trimmed by 4 bases and V by 2 bases; bases with no gene match: 5. CDR1 KGHSH and CDR2 LQKENI come from the germline V gene. The CDR3 consists of 16 residues. The V and J genes are TRBV18 and TRBJ1-1; 12 bases fit TRBD1. The sample consisted of peripheral blood. The receptor comes from a man aged 80 or over with acute or convalescent COVID-19. CDR3 sequence (DNA): TGTGCCAGCTCACCATTAACGGGACAGGGGGCCACTGAAGCTTTCTTT. Protein sequence: CASSPLTGQGATEAFF.